This TCR beta chain came from a study of T cells in Graves' hyperthyroidism and ophthalmopathy. Overall study results and limits: The authors' 13 V-J model separated ophthalmopathy from stable hyperthyroidism.

Deletions cut 0 bases from V and 0 bases from J, with 9 bases between. The CDR3 has 15 residues. Germline CDR1 SGHTA, CDR2 FQGNSA. Enrolled ophthalmopathy patients presented with a Clinical Activity Score of at least 3, a NOSPECS grade of at least 4, and disease duration under 3 months. For the diagnoses, clinical symptoms, serum thyroxine and TRAb, thyroid ultrasound and orbital computed tomography were used. As for this clonotype: The antigen is unknown.

RNA transcripts provided the source from which TCR beta CDR3 regions were amplified. TCR CDR3 regions were first amplified by RT-PCR with HTBI primers. TCRdb re-called the multiplex PCR reads through MiXCR, storing one row per CDR3 protein. The sample lists more than 300,000 distinct CDR3 sequences; about 18% were seen once. The chain employs TRBV7-2 and TRBJ2-7; D unresolved. Sequencing was performed on blood. The source is a man younger than 35 with Graves' ophthalmopathy. The CDR3 is CASSLAGLVSYEQYF. The CDR3 coding sequence is TGTGCCAGCAGCTTAGCGGGCCTGGTCTCCTACGAGCAGTACTTC.